The 12 T cell receptor beta chains in this list originate from one sample, sequenced in a study of PD-L1 blockade in urothelial cancer. Only in-frame clones appear in the TCRdb table, and some are missing; sequencing was by immunoSEQ multiplex PCR. This sample yields 100,000 or so clones, of which 70% to 90% are seen a single time; 2.4% belongs to the top ten. The sample was PBMCs, taken around atezolizumab (anti-PD-L1) treatment. The receptors were gathered from a man aged 45 to 65 with urothelial cancer.

This clone showed up many times. The chain is built from TRBV28 and TRBJ1-1; D is possibly TRBD1 (5 bases). The CDR3 contains 16 residues. Trimming took 5 bases from V and 2 from J, leaving 18 bases between them. Per the germline V gene, CDR1 is MDHEN and CDR2 is SYDVKM. DNA for the CDR3: TGTGCCAGCAGTCTGGGGGGACGGATAGCTAACACTGAAGCTTTCTTT. This gives the protein CASSLGGRIANTEAFF.

V is TRBV11-2 and J is TRBJ2-7; 14 nucleotides align to TRBD2. This CDR3 region has 17 residues. V was clipped by 8 bases and J by 3 bases; unmatched bases: 12. Germline values: CDR1 SGHAT, CDR2 FQNNGV. The CDR3 nucleotides read TGTGCCAGCCGCCGACCGGGACTAGCGGGAGAAGTCTACGAGCAGTACTTC. Amino acids: CASRRPGLAGEVYEQYF.

This chain links TRBV10-2 with TRBJ2-7, with TRBD2 matching over 8 bases. Per germline, CDR1 WSHSY and CDR2 SAAADI. The CDR3 has 14 residues. Trimming at V came to 2 bases and at J to 3 bases, leaving 3 bases not matched to a gene. The CDR3 spells CASSEPAGDYEQYF. CDR3 coding DNA: TGCGCCAGCAGTGAGCCAGCGGGAGACTACGAGCAGTACTTC.

V is TRBV6-5 and J is TRBJ1-2; tentative D call: TRBD1 (6 bases). CDR3 length equals 15 residues. CDR1 and CDR2 (germline): MNHEY, SVGAGI. Deletions cut 7 bases from V and 5 bases from J, with 20 bases between. The CDR3 DNA reads as TGTGCCAGCACCCCGATGCGGGGGGCGCGGTATGGCTACACCTTC. This sequence encodes CASTPMRGARYGYTF.

The chain is built from TRBV6-1 and TRBJ2-1; TRBD2 aligns across 8 bases. Germline assignment: CDR1 MNHNS and CDR2 SASEGT. This CDR3 region has 14 residues. V dropped 6 bases and J dropped 0; count of bases not matched to a gene: 1. The DNA of the CDR3 is TGTGCCAGCAGGGGGACTAGCTCCTACAATGAGCAGTTCTTC. Amino acids: CASRGTSSYNEQFF.

The V call is TRBV6-5, the J call TRBJ1-2, with 8 bases fitting TRBD1. CDR3 size: 16 residues. The ends lost 0 bases at V and 4 bases at J; junction bases unmatched: 7. Germline CDR1 MNHEY, CDR2 SVGAGI. The CDR3 region is CASSYSQGASPYGYTF. In DNA, the CDR3 is TGTGCCAGCAGTTACTCTCAGGGGGCTTCCCCCTATGGCTACACCTTC.

The rearrangement uses TRBV5-1 and TRBJ2-7, with a possible D match to TRBD2 (7 bases). Trimming shortened V by 4 bases and J by 5 bases, and 19 bases separated the two germline ends. The germline gives CDR1 SGHRS, CDR2 YFSETQ. The CDR3 consists of 15 residues. The CDR3 spells CASSQTSRGGNEQYF. CDR3 sequence (DNA): TGCGCCAGCAGCCAAACAAGTAGGGGGGGAAACGAGCAGTACTTC.

The rearrangement joins TRBV28 to TRBJ2-1; D call uncertain. This CDR3 region has 12 residues. V lost 1 base and J 8 bases, leaving 6 bases between the germline ends. The germline CDR1 and CDR2 sequences are MDHEN and SYDVKM. CDR3 sequence: CASSLLGYEQFF. CDR3 DNA sequence: TGTGCCAGCAGTTTATTGGGCTATGAGCAGTTCTTC.

The chain carries TRBV6-1 and TRBJ2-1; 11 bases map to TRBD2. CDR1 is MNHNS, CDR2 SASEGT, per germline. V shed 5 bases and J 3 bases; nucleotides not matched to a gene: 3. The CDR3 has 15 amino acids. In DNA, the CDR3 is TGTGCCAGCAGTAGGGGGACTAGCGGCTACAATGAGCAGTTCTTC. This sequence encodes CASSRGTSGYNEQFF.

V is TRBV27 and J is TRBJ1-4, with 8 bases fitting TRBD1. After removal of 6 bases from V and 4 bases from J, the junction contained 7 bases not matched to a gene. CDR3 size: 15 residues. Per germline, CDR1 MNHEY and CDR2 SMNVEV (reference sequence). CDR3 nucleotides: TGTGCCAGCAGATTACAGGGGGTCGGTAATGAAAAACTGTTTTTT. This codes for CASRLQGVGNEKLFF.

This chain links TRBV7-6 with TRBJ2-2; TRBD1 aligns across 8 bases. The length of the CDR3 is 13 residues. The germline V gene encodes CDR1 SGHVS and CDR2 FNYEAQ. V lost 5 bases and J lost 6; bases outside the gene matches: 2. CDR3 DNA sequence: TGTGCCAGCAGCGCAGGGGGCCCCGGGGAGCTGTTTTTT. Translated, it gives CASSAGGPGELFF.

This sequence joins TRBV2 and TRBJ1-2; 9 nucleotides line up with TRBD1. V lost 4 bases to trimming and J lost 4 bases; unmatched junction nucleotides: 4. The germline CDR1 and CDR2 sequences are SNHLY and FYNNEI. The CDR3 has 14 amino acids. In DNA, the CDR3 is TGTGCCAGCAGTGGGGGACAGGGAGGCTATGGCTACACCTTC. Protein sequence: CASSGGQGGYGYTF. Filled out from reference TRBV2 and TRBJ1-2, the complete variable domain reads EPEVTQTPSHQVTQMGQEVILRCVPISNHLYFYWYRQILGQKVEFLVSFYNNEISEKSEIFDDQFSVERPDGSNFTLKIRSTKLEDSAMYFCASSGGQGGYGYTFGSGTRLTVV.